Shown below are 22 T cell receptor beta chains from a single sample sequenced in a study of blood T cell repertoires in COVID-19. TCRdb's table, derived via immunoSEQ multiplex PCR, lists solely in-frame clones and lacks some. The profile shows roughly 50,000 clones, around 91% of them singletons. The sample was peripheral blood. The receptors were gathered from a woman aged 60-75 years with active COVID-19.

The J gene is TRBJ2-4, the V gene TRBV2; TRBD2 matches at 8 bases. Germline-derived CDR1 and CDR2 are SNHLY and FYNNEI. This CDR3 region has 13 residues. V gave up 8 bases and J gave up 7 bases; unmatched junction bases: 7. CDR3 in DNA: TGTGCCAGCTCCGGGGGGGAGGGGAACATTCAGTACTTC. It translates to CASSGGEGNIQYF.

The V and J genes are TRBV10-3 and TRBJ1-4; the D gene is possibly TRBD1 (6 bases). The CDR3 has 14 amino acids. Per the germline V gene, CDR1 is ENHRY and CDR2 is SYGVKD. The ends were cut back, 4 bases at V and 0 bases at J, with 6 bases in the middle. The CDR3 DNA follows: TGTGCCATCAGTGGGACAGCAACTAATGAAAAACTGTTTTTT. Translated: CAISGTATNEKLFF.

The chain links TRBV3-1 (or the pseudogene TRBV3-2) to TRBJ2-5, with a weak D call TRBD2 (6 bases). Germline V CDR1 and CDR2: LGHDT, YNNKEL (reference sequence). CDR3 length: 12 amino acids. Trimming cost V 3 bases and J 7 bases, with 9 bases left between them. CDR3 DNA: TGTGCCAGCAGCCAGGGGGGAGGGACCCAGTACTTC. It yields the protein CASSQGGGTQYF.

This sequence joins TRBV7-2 and TRBJ2-4; tentatively, D is TRBD1 (5 bases). The V and J ends lost 5 bases and 6 bases respectively, with 20 bases between them. CDR1 is SGHTA, CDR2 FQGNSA, per germline. CDR3 size: 16 residues. CDR3 DNA sequence: TGTGCCAGCAGCCCGTACCAGGGCGCGGTGGGAAACATTCAGTACTTC. Translating gives CASSPYQGAVGNIQYF.

The chain has TRBV9 and TRBJ2-7, with D tentatively TRBD1 (5 bases). CDR3 size: 14 residues. The V end was cut by 0 bases, the J end by 5 bases, with 12 bases between. Germline lookup yields CDR1 SGDLS and CDR2 YYNGEE. CDR3 region: CASSVDQGWNEQYF. The DNA for the CDR3 is TGTGCCAGCAGCGTAGATCAGGGATGGAACGAGCAGTACTTC.

J is TRBJ1-5 and V is TRBV2; D gene uncertain. Germline V CDR1 and CDR2: SNHLY, FYNNEI. The ends were cut back, 2 bases at V and 0 bases at J, with 5 bases in the middle. The CDR3 has 14 residues. Here the CDR3 DNA reads TGTGCCAGCAGTGAAACGGTTAGCAATCAGCCCCAGCATTTT. Its protein is CASSETVSNQPQHF. The whole variable domain, filled in from reference TRBV2 and TRBJ1-5, reads EPEVTQTPSHQVTQMGQEVILRCVPISNHLYFYWYRQILGQKVEFLVSFYNNEISEKSEIFDDQFSVERPDGSNFTLKIRSTKLEDSAMYFCASSETVSNQPQHFGDGTRLSIL.

This chain connects TRBV10-3 to TRBJ1-1, with D possibly matching TRBD1 (6 bases). The CDR3 has 14 amino acids. Between the trimmed V and J ends, which lost 2 bases and 0 bases, there was a span of 7 bases. The germline gives CDR1 ENHRY, CDR2 SYGVKD. The CDR3 region is CAISEGQLNTEAFF. The CDR3 region has the DNA TGTGCCATCAGTGAGGGACAGTTGAACACTGAAGCTTTCTTT.

The J gene is TRBJ2-7, the V gene TRBV7-9; 8 bases are a match to TRBD1. Per the germline V gene, CDR1 is SEHNR and CDR2 is FQNEAQ (reference sequence). Unmatched junction bases numbered 11, after V lost 2 bases and J lost 5 bases. The CDR3 totals 16 residues. The CDR3 is CASSLFPGQGPHEQYF. The CDR3 DNA reads as TGTGCCAGCAGCTTATTCCCCGGACAGGGCCCCCACGAGCAGTACTTC.

This clone was seen more than once but under ten times. The rearrangement joins TRBV7-3 to TRBJ2-1; 9 positions agree with TRBD1. There are 14 residues in the CDR3. V was clipped by 6 bases and J by 6 bases; unmatched bases: 6. Germline V gene lookup returns CDR1 SGHTA and CDR2 FQGTGA. CDR3 amino acids: CASSLGTGSNEQFF. Written as DNA, the CDR3 is TGTGCCAGCAGTCTAGGGACAGGGAGCAATGAGCAGTTCTTC.

This clone was recorded once. The genes are TRBV5-1 and TRBJ2-2; TRBD2 might be the D (6 bases). CDR1 SGHRS and CDR2 YFSETQ come from the germline V gene. The V end lost 6 bases, the J end lost 2 bases, and 11 bases lay between the germline ends. The CDR3 covers 14 residues. CDR3 bases: TGCGCCAGCAAAGACGGGAGAAACACCGGGGAGCTGTTTTTT. Amino acid sequence: CASKDGRNTGELFF.

The chain carries TRBV5-5 and TRBJ1-6; D perhaps matches TRBD1 (5 bases). Per germline, CDR1 SGHKS and CDR2 YYEKEE (reference sequence). The V end was cut by 4 bases, the J end by 4 bases, with 15 bases between. The CDR3 is 16 residues long. Here the CDR3 reads CASSAQRAGYNSPLHF. In DNA, the CDR3 is TGTGCCAGCAGCGCCCAACGGGCAGGGTATAATTCACCCCTCCACTTT.

The chain carries TRBV24-1 and TRBJ1-2, with TRBD1 matching over 8 bases. Germline lookup yields CDR1 KGHDR and CDR2 SFDVKD. The CDR3 has 14 residues. V gave up 2 bases and J gave up 6 bases; unmatched junction bases: 4. CDR3 loop: CATSDSDRVDGYTF. CDR3 nucleotides: TGTGCCACCAGTGATTCGGACAGGGTGGATGGCTACACCTTC.

This clone was detected once. V usage is TRBV25-1 and J usage is TRBJ2-1; weak D call: TRBD1 (5 bases). The CDR3 contains 16 residues. Trimming removed 3 bases from V and 2 bases from J, with 14 bases in between. The germline V gene encodes CDR1 MGHDK and CDR2 SYGVNS. This chain's CDR3 is CASSDSHQGPYNEQFF. DNA for the CDR3: TGTGCCAGCAGTGACTCCCACCAGGGTCCCTACAATGAGCAGTTCTTC.

Concerning this clone itself: One junction end disagrees with the germline gene, perhaps due to a read error. This chain connects TRBV9 to TRBJ1-3; D perhaps matches TRBD1 (5 bases). This CDR3 has 14 amino acids. CDR1 and CDR2 from the germline V gene are SGDLS and YYNGEE. CDR3 loop: CASSVEGMGGRTDF. The CDR3 DNA is TGTGCCAGCAGCGTAGAAGGGATGGGGGGACGGACGGATTTT.

This clone was recorded only once. The chain is built from TRBV12-3 or TRBV12-4 and TRBJ2-7, with 8 bases lining up with TRBD1. This CDR3 has 13 amino acids. Germline trimming cut 5 bases from V and 4 bases from J; bases unmatched to any gene: 4. CDR3 protein: CASSLRTGYEQYF. The CDR3 region has the DNA TGTGCCAGCAGTCTTCGGACAGGGTACGAGCAGTACTTC.

The chain carries TRBV10-1 and TRBJ2-7; 8 nucleotides match TRBD1. V shed 2 bases, J shed 2 bases, and the junction held 5 bases outside the gene matches. Germline loops: CDR1 WNHNN, CDR2 SYGVQD (reference sequence). The CDR3 totals 15 residues. The CDR3 reads CASSENPGQAYEQYF. In nucleotides, the CDR3 is TGCGCCAGCAGTGAGAATCCGGGACAGGCCTACGAGCAGTACTTC.

The sample holds one count of this clone. J is TRBJ1-1 and V is TRBV5-1, with D perhaps TRBD1 (6 bases). This CDR3 spans 13 amino acids. The V gene's germline CDR1 is SGHRS and CDR2 YFSETQ. V lost 4 bases to trimming and J lost 4 bases, with 11 bases between them. CDR3: CASSVTGFTEAFF. CDR3 DNA: TGCGCCAGCAGCGTCACAGGGTTCACTGAAGCTTTCTTT.

This chain joins TRBV11-2 and TRBJ1-1; D might be TRBD1 (6 bases). Per germline, CDR1 SGHAT and CDR2 FQNNGV. The CDR3 has 15 amino acids. Trimming pared 2 bases from V and 1 base from J, leaving 11 bases between. CDR3 sequence: CASSLRQVENTEAFF. Written as DNA, the CDR3 is TGTGCCAGCAGCTTACGACAGGTTGAGAACACTGAAGCTTTCTTT. Looking up the rest from reference TRBV11-2 and TRBJ1-1 gives the full variable domain: EAGVAQSPRYKIIEKRQSVAFWCNPISGHATLYWYQQILGQGPKLLIQFQNNGVVDDSQLPKDRFSAERLKGVDSTLKIQPAKLEDSAVYLCASSLRQVENTEAFFGQGTRLTVV.

The genes are TRBV30 and TRBJ1-2, with D perhaps TRBD1 (5 bases). The CDR3 totals 13 residues. Per the germline V gene, CDR1 is GTSNPN and CDR2 is SVGIG (reference sequence). The V gene lost 0 bases and the J gene lost 4 bases, with 9 bases spanning the gap. The CDR3 spells CAWSVPGIYGYTF. DNA of the CDR3: TGTGCCTGGAGTGTTCCAGGGATCTATGGCTACACCTTC. Supplemented by reference TRBV30 and TRBJ1-2, the full variable domain reads SQTIHQWPATLVQPVGSPLSLECTVEGTSNPNLYWYRQAAGRGLQLLFYSVGIGQISSEVPQNLSASRPQDRQFILSSKKLLLSDSGFYLCAWSVPGIYGYTFGSGTRLTVV.

The chain is built from TRBV11-3 and TRBJ2-2, with D tentatively TRBD2 (5 bases). Trimming left V 1 base short and J 6 bases short, with 15 bases between. Germline V gene lookup returns CDR1 SGHNT and CDR2 YENEEA. CDR3 length equals 16 residues. As DNA, the CDR3 is TGTGCCAGCAGCTTAGCCCCCCTCGGGGTCGCCGGGGAGCTGTTTTTT. This codes for CASSLAPLGVAGELFF.

The chain carries TRBV19 and TRBJ1-2; the D gene is possibly TRBD1 (6 bases). The CDR3 totals 17 residues. V was shortened by 5 bases and J by 0 bases, with 19 bases between the two germline ends. Germline CDR1 reads LNHDA; CDR2 reads SQIVND (reference sequence). The CDR3 nucleotides are TGTGCCAGTAGTGACCCCTCGGCCAGGGGTCCTAACTATGGCTACACCTTC. Translated: CASSDPSARGPNYGYTF.

This sequence joins TRBV7-3 and TRBJ2-3; 10 positions agree with TRBD2. Germline assignment: CDR1 SGHTA and CDR2 FQGTGA. The CDR3 spans 14 residues. V lost 5 bases to trimming and J lost 4 bases; unmatched junction nucleotides: 3. The CDR3 nucleotides read TGTGCCAGCAGCCTGGGACTAGCGTCAGATACGCAGTATTTT. Translating gives CASSLGLASDTQYF.